This T cell receptor (beta chain) was sequenced in a study of response to subunit inactivated influenza vaccine. After removal of 7 bases from V and 6 bases from J, the junction contained 10 bases not matched to a gene. CDR3 length: 14 amino acids. Per germline, CDR1 KGHDR and CDR2 SFDVKD. The table lists this clonotype with a few counts. In TCRdb, the RT-PCR reads were re-called with MiXCR into one record per CDR3 protein. Among about half a million distinct CDR3 sequences listed, approximately 11% were seen once. The chain links TRBV24-1 to TRBJ1-2; 7 nucleotides align to TRBD1. The sequencing used PBMCs from blood, collected about 40 days after vaccination. The sequence came from a man aged 45 to 65 who received an inactivated influenza vaccine. The CDR3 region has the DNA TGTGCCACCAGCCACCTGACAGGGTTTGATGGCTACACCTTC. This codes for CATSHLTGFDGYTF.